These 17 T cell receptor beta chains were sequenced from one sample in a study of blood T cell repertoires in COVID-19. Using immunoSEQ multiplex PCR, the repertoire was profiled, and TCRdb retains in-frame clones only, with some absent. Among just over 150,000 clones listed, approximately 84% were seen once. Source material: peripheral blood. These receptors all come from an elderly woman with acute or convalescent COVID-19.

This clone has just one count. This chain links TRBV5-8 with TRBJ2-4; the D is unclear. Germline CDR1 SGHTS, CDR2 YDEGEE. The V end lost 4 bases, the J end lost 0 bases, and 5 bases lay between the germline ends. The CDR3 is made up of 13 amino acids. The CDR3 loop is CASSTEAKNIQYF. The CDR3 DNA reads TGTGCCAGCAGCACAGAAGCCAAAAACATTCAGTACTTC.

The chain is built from TRBV7-7 and TRBJ2-5; D perhaps matches TRBD2 (5 bases). Germline lookup yields CDR1 SSHAT and CDR2 FNYEAQ (reference sequence). Deletions cut 2 bases from V and 3 bases from J, with 7 bases between. The CDR3 has 13 residues. This chain's CDR3 is CASSLWGEETQYF. The CDR3 coding sequence is TGTGCCAGCAGCTTATGGGGAGAAGAGACCCAGTACTTC.

This sequence joins TRBV19 and TRBJ1-5; D is unclear. Germline assignment: CDR1 LNHDA and CDR2 SQIVND (reference sequence). The germline V and J ends were trimmed by 3 bases and 3 bases, with 9 bases remaining between them. There are 14 residues in the CDR3. The CDR3 is CASSILQHNQPQHF. For the CDR3, the DNA is TGTGCCAGTAGTATCTTACAGCACAATCAGCCCCAGCATTTT.

The rearrangement links TRBV5-8 to TRBJ1-2; tentatively, D is TRBD1 (6 bases). Germline V gene data show CDR1 as SGHTS and CDR2 as YDEGEE. The V end lost 0 bases, the J end lost 4 bases, and 10 bases lay between the germline ends. CDR3 length: 14 amino acids. The CDR3 is CASSLDRVPYGYTF. The CDR3 DNA follows: TGTGCCAGCAGCTTGGACAGGGTCCCCTATGGCTACACCTTC.

The chain carries TRBV5-1 and TRBJ2-2; 13 bases are a match to TRBD2. Unmatched junction bases numbered 3, after V lost 4 bases and J lost 6 bases. CDR1 is SGHRS and CDR2 is YFSETQ in the germline V gene. The CDR3 is made up of 15 amino acids. As DNA, the CDR3 is TGCGCCAGCAGCCTTGGGACTAGCGGGGCCGGGGAGCTGTTTTTT. This encodes CASSLGTSGAGELFF. The full variable domain, in which reference TRBV5-1 and TRBJ2-2 provide the parts outside the CDR3, is KAGVTQTPRYLIKTRGQQVTLSCSPISGHRSVSWYQQTPGQGLQFLFEYFSETQRNKGNFPGRFSGRQFSNSRSEMNVSTLELGDSALYLCASSLGTSGAGELFFGEGSRLTVL.

This chain uses TRBV7-2 with TRBJ2-7, with 8 bases matching TRBD2. This CDR3 comprises 14 residues. Germline assignment: CDR1 SGHTA and CDR2 FQGNSA. Germline trimming cut 7 bases from V and 2 bases from J; bases unmatched to any gene: 7. CDR3 amino acids: CASIDSGDPYEQYF. The DNA for the CDR3 is TGTGCCAGCATCGATAGCGGGGACCCCTACGAGCAGTACTTC.

The chain uses TRBV2 and TRBJ2-1; TRBD1 might be the D (6 bases). Trimming stripped 3 bases from V and 4 bases from J, with 10 bases between. There are 14 residues in the CDR3. Germline CDR1 and CDR2: SNHLY and FYNNEI. The CDR3 loop is CASSDATGYNEQFF. In DNA form, the CDR3 reads TGTGCCAGCAGTGATGCTACAGGGTACAATGAGCAGTTCTTC.

This chain uses TRBV6-2 or TRBV6-3 with TRBJ2-7, with TRBD1 matching over 8 bases. After removal of 0 bases from V and 11 bases from J, the junction contained 6 bases not matched to a gene. Germline V gene sequence: CDR1 MNHEY, CDR2 SVGEGT. CDR3 size: 13 residues. The DNA for the CDR3 is TGTGCCAGCAGTTACTCGAGGGACAGGATGGAGTACTTC. As protein: CASSYSRDRMEYF.

This sequence joins TRBV18 and TRBJ1-1, with D possibly being TRBD1 (5 bases). The CDR3 runs 15 residues. Trimming removed 4 bases at V and 0 bases at J, with 12 bases between. Germline loops: CDR1 KGHSH, CDR2 LQKENI. In DNA form, the CDR3 reads TGTGCCAGCTCACTGGGCAGGGCCATGAACACTGAAGCTTTCTTT. It specifies CASSLGRAMNTEAFF.

This clone was recorded a few times. The CDR3 spells CASSPLAGNNEQFF. The DNA of the CDR3 is TGTGCCAGCTCACCACTAGCGGGGAACAATGAGCAGTTCTTC. The chain has TRBV18 and TRBJ2-1, with 8 bases aligning to TRBD2. Germline-derived CDR1 and CDR2 are KGHSH and LQKENI. This CDR3 is built from 14 residues. The J segment lost 5 bases and the V segment lost 1 base, leaving 1 base of the junction unmatched.

The V gene is TRBV5-1, the J gene TRBJ2-2; 7 nucleotides line up with TRBD1. Unmatched junction bases numbered 5, after V lost 0 bases and J lost 3 bases. Germline V gene data show CDR1 as SGHRS and CDR2 as YFSETQ. The CDR3 runs 16 residues. The CDR3: CASSLGTGPYTGELFF. CDR3 nucleotides: TGCGCCAGCAGCTTGGGGACAGGTCCCTACACCGGGGAGCTGTTTTTT.

V is TRBV7-9 and J is TRBJ1-2, with 7 bases lining up with TRBD1. The germline CDR1 and CDR2 sequences are SEHNR and FQNEAQ (reference sequence). This CDR3 is built from 15 residues. Germline trimming cut 1 base from V and 7 bases from J; bases unmatched to any gene: 9. For the CDR3, the DNA is TGTGCCAGCAGCTTAGTTGGGGTGACAGGGTCTGGCTACACCTTC. As protein: CASSLVGVTGSGYTF.

This chain connects TRBV3-1 (or the pseudogene TRBV3-2) to TRBJ1-6; possibly TRBD1 for D (6 bases). V was shortened by 5 bases and J by 2 bases, with 10 bases between the two germline ends. CDR3 length equals 15 residues. The V gene's germline CDR1 is LGHDT and CDR2 YNNKEL (reference sequence). The CDR3 DNA sequence: TGTGCCAGCAGCGTACAGGGCCCCTATAATTCACCCCTCCACTTT. It is translated as CASSVQGPYNSPLHF.

The CDR3 is CASSARTGTNTGELFF. DNA of the CDR3: TGTGCCAGCAGCGCGAGGACAGGGACGAACACCGGGGAGCTGTTTTTT. The chain is built from TRBV7-7 and TRBJ2-2, with 8 bases lining up with TRBD1. Germline V CDR1 and CDR2: SSHAT, FNYEAQ (reference sequence). V lost 5 bases and J lost 0; bases outside the gene matches: 5. The CDR3 consists of 16 residues.

The J gene is TRBJ2-5, the V gene TRBV27; 9 nucleotides align to TRBD1. The V segment lost 5 bases and the J segment 5 bases; nucleotides outside the gene matches: 15. CDR1 MNHEY and CDR2 SMNVEV come from the germline V gene (reference sequence). The CDR3 has 17 amino acids. Here the CDR3 reads CASSRVAGTGRGETQYF. The DNA for the CDR3 is TGTGCCAGCAGTAGAGTCGCCGGGACAGGGCGTGGGGAGACCCAGTACTTC.

V usage is TRBV7-9 and J usage is TRBJ1-3, with a weak D call TRBD1 (5 bases). CDR1 is SEHNR, CDR2 FQNEAQ, per germline (reference sequence). The V gene lost 5 bases and the J gene lost 0 bases, with 14 bases spanning the gap. CDR3 length: 16 amino acids. The CDR3 coding sequence is TGTGCCAGCAGCAGTCGACAGTTAAACTCTGGAAACACCATATATTTT. This sequence encodes CASSSRQLNSGNTIYF. Complete variable domain (other parts from reference TRBV7-9 and TRBJ1-3): DTGVSQNPRHKITKRGQNVTFRCDPISEHNRLYWYRQTLGQGPEFLTYFQNEAQLEKSRLLSDRFSAERPKGSFSTLEIQRTEQGDSAMYLCASSSRQLNSGNTIYFGEGSWLTVV.

V and J are TRBV11-3 and TRBJ2-1; 8 nucleotides agree with TRBD1. This CDR3 region has 13 residues. Germline CDR1 is SGHNT and CDR2 is YENEEA. The trim removed 3 bases at V and 6 bases at J, leaving 1 base unmatched. The chain's CDR3 is CASSFTGGNEQFF. CDR3 DNA: TGTGCCAGCAGCTTCACAGGGGGCAATGAGCAGTTCTTC.